These T cell receptor beta chains were read from a single sample in a study of cytomegalovirus exposure and HLA in healthy donors. The assay was immunoSEQ multiplex PCR, and TCRdb's table has in-frame clones only and misses some. The table lists about 43,000 clones, 60% to 80% of them singletons. The sample consisted of PBMCs. These receptor sequences come from a man under 40 in good health and CMV-seronegative. Each CDR3 is given with its conserved first and last residue. D genes are given only for firm matches. Size is omitted from some rows. Given values are once, few, many or a class for expanded clones.

J gene,V gene,clone size,D gene,CDR3 DNA,CDR3 protein
TRBJ2-3,TRBV9,once,TRBD2,TGTGCCAGCAGCCCTAGCGGGGGCCCAGATACGCAGTATTTT,CASSPSGGPDTQYF
TRBJ2-1,TRBV11-3,NA,TRBD1,TGTGCCAGCAGCCACTCCAGGGGGCGCGGGGACAATGAGCAGTTCTTC,CASSHSRGRGDNEQFF
TRBJ2-2,TRBV30,few,TRBD1,TGTGCCTGGGGACAGGGGGTCGGGGAGCTGTTTTTT,CAWGQGVGELFF
TRBJ1-4,TRBV28,NA,NA,TGTGCCAGCAGTGAGGCCTCAAGAGCAACTAATGAAAAACTGTTTTTT,CASSEASRATNEKLFF
TRBJ2-7,TRBV19,NA,NA,TGTGCCAGTAGTATAGGTATCTCCTACGAGCAGTACTTC,CASSIGISYEQYF
TRBJ2-1,TRBV7-2,NA,TRBD1,TGTGCCAGCAGCCCCCGGGACAGGACCTACAATGAGCAGTTCTTC,CASSPRDRTYNEQFF
TRBJ2-7,TRBV7-2,NA,NA,TGTGCCAGCAGTCACCCGTACTCAATCTCCGAGCAGTACTTC,CASSHPYSISEQYF
TRBJ2-5,TRBV7-9,once,TRBD2,TGTGCCAGCAGCTTATTTGGGGAGGGAGAGACCCAGTACTTC,CASSLFGEGETQYF
TRBJ1-3,TRBV4-3,NA,NA,TGCGCCAGCAGCCAGCGGGCCGACCTCTCTGGAAACACCATATATTTT,CASSQRADLSGNTIYF
TRBJ1-1,TRBV29-1,NA,NA,TGCAGCGTTGAAAGGGGGGGGCTTTACACTGAAGCTTTCTTT,CSVERGGLYTEAFF
TRBJ2-1,TRBV19,few,TRBD2,TGTGCCAGTAGTATAGGCCCCTCGCTAGCGGGAGGCCGGAATGAGCAGTTCTTC,CASSIGPSLAGGRNEQFF